The 13 T cell receptor beta chains listed next were all sequenced from one sample in a study of STAT5B mutations in CD4+ large granular lymphocyte leukemia. TCRdb keeps only in-frame clones here, not all; method: immunoSEQ multiplex PCR. The sample carries 32,000 or so clones, 70% to 90% recorded once. The sequencing input was CD4+ T cells from blood buffy coats. Receptors were obtained from a human donor in good health.

This clone was detected only once. The chain couples TRBV19 to TRBJ2-3; 10 bases line up with TRBD2. After removal of 4 bases from V and 5 bases from J, the junction contained 6 bases not matched to a gene. Germline values: CDR1 LNHDA, CDR2 SQIVND (reference sequence). This CDR3 is 15 amino acids long. CDR3 sequence reads: CASSKLAGEKDTQYF. The CDR3 nucleotides read TGTGCCAGTAGTAAGCTAGCGGGAGAAAAAGATACGCAGTATTTT.

The chain is built from TRBV15 and TRBJ2-1; the match to TRBD2 covers 7 bases. The CDR3 is 15 amino acids. Germline CDR1 is LNHNV and CDR2 is YYDKDF (reference sequence). With 0 bases clipped from V and 3 bases from J, the junction kept 2 bases outside the gene matches. The CDR3 loop is CATSRDGDYYNEQFF. In nucleotides, the CDR3 is TGTGCCACCAGCAGAGATGGGGACTACTACAATGAGCAGTTCTTC.

A few counts support this clone. The J gene is TRBJ2-7, the V gene TRBV6-1; TRBD1 agrees at 9 bases. The germline gives CDR1 MNHNS, CDR2 SASEGT. V trimming: 10 bases; J trimming: 4 bases; junction bases outside the gene matches: 11. The CDR3 is 14 residues long. The CDR3 loop reads CATSFTGGGYEQYF. The CDR3 DNA reads TGTGCCACCTCTTTTACAGGGGGCGGGTACGAGCAGTACTTC.

This clone was detected only once. The chain has TRBV28 and TRBJ1-1; TRBD1 aligns across 8 bases. This CDR3 is 14 amino acids long. Germline V lookup: CDR1 MDHEN, CDR2 SYDVKM. J was trimmed by 6 bases and V by 3 bases; bases with no gene match: 6. The CDR3 nucleotides read TGTGCCAGCAGTTTTAGGCAGGGGGCGGCTGAAGCTTTCTTT. Protein product: CASSFRQGAAEAFF.

This clone was observed a single time. The genes are TRBV7-9 and TRBJ2-1; the match to TRBD2 covers 9 bases. The ends lost 4 bases at V and 6 bases at J; junction bases unmatched: 7. CDR1 is SEHNR and CDR2 is FQNEAQ in the germline V gene (reference sequence). The CDR3 consists of 15 residues. The CDR3 region is CASSSQGRGGNEQFF. DNA of the CDR3: TGTGCCAGCAGCTCACAGGGGCGGGGGGGCAATGAGCAGTTCTTC. Combining the CDR3 with reference TRBV7-9 and TRBJ2-1 gives the whole variable domain DTGVSQNPRHKITKRGQNVTFRCDPISEHNRLYWYRQTLGQGPEFLTYFQNEAQLEKSRLLSDRFSAERPKGSFSTLEIQRTEQGDSAMYLCASSSQGRGGNEQFFGPGTRLTVL.

The genes are TRBV5-6 and TRBJ1-6, with a possible D match to TRBD1 (5 bases). With 1 base removed from V and 10 bases from J, the gap between germline ends came to 15 bases. Germline values: CDR1 SGHDT, CDR2 YYEEEE. The CDR3 sequence is 15 residues long. The CDR3 region has the DNA TGTGCCAGCAGCTTGTCCGGGACCGGCCCGTCACCCCTCCACTTT. Translated: CASSLSGTGPSPLHF.

This chain uses TRBV2 with TRBJ2-1, with D hard to call. Trimming took off 0 bases at V and 7 bases at J, with 4 bases between the two ends. This CDR3 is 12 amino acids long. Germline V gene sequence: CDR1 SNHLY, CDR2 FYNNEI. In DNA, the CDR3 is TGTGCCAGCAGTGAAGCAGGAAATGAGCAGTTCTTC. The encoded protein is CASSEAGNEQFF.

The rearrangement uses TRBV18 and TRBJ2-2; D remains unclear. V was shortened by 3 bases and J by 7 bases, with 9 bases between the two germline ends. Per the germline V gene, CDR1 is KGHSH and CDR2 is LQKENI. This CDR3 spans 13 amino acids. The CDR3: CASSPEARGELFF. The CDR3 bases are TGTGCCAGCTCACCTGAGGCGCGCGGGGAGCTGTTTTTT.

The chain couples TRBV19 to TRBJ2-1; no firm D call. Germline-derived CDR1 and CDR2 are LNHDA and SQIVND (reference sequence). The CDR3 extends over 16 amino acids. V lost 1 base and J lost 1, with 11 bases in between. The CDR3 loop reads CASSIGRTFSYNEQFF. For the CDR3, the DNA is TGTGCCAGTAGTATAGGCCGCACGTTTTCCTACAATGAGCAGTTCTTC.

The V call is TRBV19, the J call TRBJ2-3; 10 positions match TRBD2. After removal of 5 bases from V and 2 bases from J, the junction contained 13 bases not matched to a gene. The CDR3 length is 18 residues. Germline V gene sequence: CDR1 LNHDA, CDR2 SQIVND (reference sequence). The CDR3 DNA reads TGTGCCAGTAGTCCGGGGCCCGCAGCGGGAGGGCCCACAGATACGCAGTATTTT. Translated: CASSPGPAAGGPTDTQYF.

The rearrangement joins TRBV11-1 to TRBJ2-7; 9 bases match TRBD2. Germline V CDR1 and CDR2: SGHAT, FQDESV (reference sequence). V lost 3 bases, J lost 2 bases, and 5 bases stayed unmatched. The CDR3 has 15 residues. Here the CDR3 DNA reads TGTGCCAGCAGCTTGGCGGGAGGGCCCCCCTACGAGCAGTACTTC. Translating it yields CASSLAGGPPYEQYF.

This chain links TRBV11-2 with TRBJ2-1; 10 bases map to TRBD2. With V trimmed by 6 bases and J by 8 bases, 10 bases remained unmatched. Looked up from germline, CDR1 is SGHAT and CDR2 is FQNNGV. CDR3 length equals 15 residues. CDR3 sequence (DNA): TGTGCCAGCAGACGAGCGGGAGGGCCCGGCGATGAGCAGTTCTTC. Translation gives CASRRAGGPGDEQFF.

This chain connects TRBV7-9 to TRBJ2-2; 9 bases line up with TRBD1. V was clipped by 4 bases and J by 5 bases; unmatched bases: 8. Germline CDR1 SEHNR, CDR2 FQNEAQ (reference sequence). This CDR3 spans 16 amino acids. The CDR3 DNA reads as TGTGCCAGCAGCTCCTCCGGGACAGGGTCAACCGGGGAGCTGTTTTTT. Translating it yields CASSSSGTGSTGELFF.